This TCR beta chain was documented in a study of blood T cell repertoires in COVID-19. Authors' processing steps: Counts of nucleated cells, estimated from reference gene primer amplification, were obtained. Profiling relied on immunoSEQ multiplex PCR, and the TCRdb table lists in-frame clones only, not all of them. The V and J calls and clone size are taken from that table; D and trimming were inferred from the DNA. The table records roughly 290,000 clones, about 87% of them present only once. The CDR3 totals 15 residues. The ends were cut back, 5 bases at V and 7 bases at J, with 15 bases in the middle. Germline CDR1 is SGHTA and CDR2 is FQGNSA.

The chain employs TRBV7-2 and TRBJ1-6; D is undetermined. The TCR comes from a woman in her 50s who had recovered from COVID-19. The sequencing sample was made of peripheral blood. The CDR3 DNA reads TGTGCCAGCAGCCCCTGGTCCGCCGCGAATTCACCCCTCCACTTT. Protein product: CASSPWSAANSPLHF.